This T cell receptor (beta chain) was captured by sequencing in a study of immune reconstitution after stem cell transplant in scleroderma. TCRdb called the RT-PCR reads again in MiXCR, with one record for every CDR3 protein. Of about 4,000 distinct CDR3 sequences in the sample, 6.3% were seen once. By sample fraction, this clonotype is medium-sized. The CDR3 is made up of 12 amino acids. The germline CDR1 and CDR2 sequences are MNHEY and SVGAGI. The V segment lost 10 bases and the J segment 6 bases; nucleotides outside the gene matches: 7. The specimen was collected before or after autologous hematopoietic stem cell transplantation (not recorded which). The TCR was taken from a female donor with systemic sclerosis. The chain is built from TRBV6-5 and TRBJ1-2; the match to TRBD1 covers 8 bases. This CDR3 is CATDRGLNGYTF. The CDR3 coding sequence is TGTGCCACCGACAGGGGCCTGAATGGCTACACCTTC.